This TCR beta chain was captured in a study of blood T cell repertoires in COVID-19. Overall study context: PBMCs, B-cell-depleted T cells, or T cells were the source of the cDNA or gDNA that made up the material.

This CDR3 has 15 residues. The J segment lost 3 bases and the V segment lost 1 base, leaving 2 bases of the junction unmatched. Germline V gene data show CDR1 as LGHDT and CDR2 as YNNKEL (reference sequence). Adults between roughly 18 and 95 years of age took part from fewer than 30 US areas. Assignment of participants to cohorts was predicated upon participant-reported clinical history. Repertoires were generated with immunoSEQ multiplex PCR, while TCRdb's copy carries only in-frame clones and drops some. This table holds over 110,000 clones, around 87% found once. This TCR came from a man between 60 and 70 years old who had recovered from COVID-19. Sequences were obtained from PBMCs or T cells enriched from blood (not recorded which). This chain joins TRBV3-1 (or the pseudogene TRBV3-2) and TRBJ2-3; 9 bases are shared with TRBD2. CDR3 DNA: TGTGCCAGCAGCCAAGGGCTAGCGGGGACAGATACGCAGTATTTT. Amino acid sequence: CASSQGLAGTDTQYF.